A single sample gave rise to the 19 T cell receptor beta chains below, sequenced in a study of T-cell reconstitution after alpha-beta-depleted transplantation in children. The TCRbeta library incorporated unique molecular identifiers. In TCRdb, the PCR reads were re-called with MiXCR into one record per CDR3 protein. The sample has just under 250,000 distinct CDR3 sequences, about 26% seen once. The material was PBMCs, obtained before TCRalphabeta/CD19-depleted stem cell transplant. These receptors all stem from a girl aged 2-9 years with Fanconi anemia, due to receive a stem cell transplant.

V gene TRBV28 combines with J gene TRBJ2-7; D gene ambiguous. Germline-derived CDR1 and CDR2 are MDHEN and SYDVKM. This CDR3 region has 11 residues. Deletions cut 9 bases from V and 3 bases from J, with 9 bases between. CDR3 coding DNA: TGTGCCAGTCGGCAAAACTACGAGCAGTACTTC. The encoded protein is CASRQNYEQYF.

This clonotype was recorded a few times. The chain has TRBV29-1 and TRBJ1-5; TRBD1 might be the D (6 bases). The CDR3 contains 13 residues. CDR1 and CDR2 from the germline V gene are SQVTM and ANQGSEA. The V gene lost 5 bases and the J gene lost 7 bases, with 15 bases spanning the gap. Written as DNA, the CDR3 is TGCAGCGTTCGTGATCCAGGGGACCAGCCCCAGCATTTT. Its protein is CSVRDPGDQPQHF.

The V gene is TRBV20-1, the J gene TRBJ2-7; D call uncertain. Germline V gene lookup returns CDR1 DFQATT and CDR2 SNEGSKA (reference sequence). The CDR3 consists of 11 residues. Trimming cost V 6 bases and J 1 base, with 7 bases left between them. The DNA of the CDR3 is TGCAGTGCGTGGCGGTCCTACGAGCAGTACTTC. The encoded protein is CSAWRSYEQYF.

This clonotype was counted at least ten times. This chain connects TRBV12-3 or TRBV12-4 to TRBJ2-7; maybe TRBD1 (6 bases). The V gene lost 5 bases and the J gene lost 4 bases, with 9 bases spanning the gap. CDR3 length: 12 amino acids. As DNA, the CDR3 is TGTGCCAGCAGTCACAGGGATTACGAGCAGTACTTC. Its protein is CASSHRDYEQYF.

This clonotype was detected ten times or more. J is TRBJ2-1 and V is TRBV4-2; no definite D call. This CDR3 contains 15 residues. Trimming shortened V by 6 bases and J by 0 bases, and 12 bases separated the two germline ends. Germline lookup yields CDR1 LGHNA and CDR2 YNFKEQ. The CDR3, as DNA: TGTGCCAGCAGTCTTGAGATGAGCTCCTACAATGAGCAGTTCTTC. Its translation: CASSLEMSSYNEQFF.

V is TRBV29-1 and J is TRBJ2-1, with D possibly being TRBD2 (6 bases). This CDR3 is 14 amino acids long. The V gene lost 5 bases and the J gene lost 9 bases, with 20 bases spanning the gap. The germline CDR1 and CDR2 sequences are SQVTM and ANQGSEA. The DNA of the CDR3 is TGCAGCGTTCCGATCCCGCTCGGAGGGAGTGAGCAGTTCTTC. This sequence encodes CSVPIPLGGSEQFF.

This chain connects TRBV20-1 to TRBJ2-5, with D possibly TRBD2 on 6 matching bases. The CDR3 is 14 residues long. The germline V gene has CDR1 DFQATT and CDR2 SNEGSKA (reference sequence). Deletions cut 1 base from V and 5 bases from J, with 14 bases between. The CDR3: CSARVRGGLETQYF. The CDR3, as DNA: TGCAGTGCTAGAGTGCGTGGGGGACTGGAGACCCAGTACTTC.

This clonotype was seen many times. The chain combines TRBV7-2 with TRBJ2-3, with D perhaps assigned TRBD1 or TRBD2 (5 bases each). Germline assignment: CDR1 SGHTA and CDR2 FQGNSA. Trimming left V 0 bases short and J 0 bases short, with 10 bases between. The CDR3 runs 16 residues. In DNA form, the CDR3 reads TGTGCCAGCAGCTTAGCCTTTGGGGGTAGCACAGATACGCAGTATTTT. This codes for CASSLAFGGSTDTQYF.

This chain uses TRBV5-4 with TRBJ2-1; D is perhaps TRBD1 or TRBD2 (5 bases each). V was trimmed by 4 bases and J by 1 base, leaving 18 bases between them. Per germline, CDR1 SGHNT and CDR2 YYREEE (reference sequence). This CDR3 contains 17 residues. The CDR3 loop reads CASSIPSGLESYNEQFF. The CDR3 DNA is TGTGCCAGCAGCATCCCTTCGGGGCTAGAGTCCTACAATGAGCAGTTCTTC.

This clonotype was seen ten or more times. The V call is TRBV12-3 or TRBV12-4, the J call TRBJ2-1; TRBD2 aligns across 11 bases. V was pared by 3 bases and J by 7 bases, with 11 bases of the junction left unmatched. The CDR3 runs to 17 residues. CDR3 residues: CASSFITSGSSKNEQFF. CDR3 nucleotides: TGTGCCAGCAGTTTCATTACTAGCGGGAGTTCGAAGAATGAGCAGTTCTTC.

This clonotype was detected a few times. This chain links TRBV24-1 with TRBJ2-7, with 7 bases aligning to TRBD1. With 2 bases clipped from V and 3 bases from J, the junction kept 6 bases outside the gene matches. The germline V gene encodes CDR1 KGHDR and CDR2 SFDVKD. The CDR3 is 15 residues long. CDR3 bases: TGTGCCACCAGTGATTCAAGGGGGCTGATCTACGAGCAGTACTTC. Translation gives CATSDSRGLIYEQYF.

The CDR3 here is CASSYLGTAFYEQYF. For the CDR3, the DNA is TGTGCCAGCAGTTACCTCGGGACTGCCTTCTACGAGCAGTACTTC. V and J are TRBV6-5 and TRBJ2-7; the D gene is possibly TRBD2 (6 bases). V was pared by 2 bases and J by 3 bases, with 14 bases between. Germline V gives CDR1 MNHEY, CDR2 SVGAGI. The CDR3 is 15 amino acids.

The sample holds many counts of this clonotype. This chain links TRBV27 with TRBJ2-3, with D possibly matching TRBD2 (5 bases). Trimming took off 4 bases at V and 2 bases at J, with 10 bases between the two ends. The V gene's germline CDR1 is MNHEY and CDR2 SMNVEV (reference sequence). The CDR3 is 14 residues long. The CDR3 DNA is TGTGCCAGCAGTTCCGCGGGTTACACAGATACGCAGTATTTT. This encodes CASSSAGYTDTQYF.

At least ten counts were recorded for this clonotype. The CDR3 DNA reads TGCAGTGCTAGAGACCCTTACACGCAGGGGAGAACCTACGAGCAGTACTTC. Its translation: CSARDPYTQGRTYEQYF. This rearrangement joins TRBV20-1 to TRBJ2-7, with TRBD1 as a possible D gene (6 bases). Germline values: CDR1 DFQATT, CDR2 SNEGSKA (reference sequence). V gave up 0 bases and J gave up 2 bases, with 20 bases separating them. The CDR3 is 17 amino acids.

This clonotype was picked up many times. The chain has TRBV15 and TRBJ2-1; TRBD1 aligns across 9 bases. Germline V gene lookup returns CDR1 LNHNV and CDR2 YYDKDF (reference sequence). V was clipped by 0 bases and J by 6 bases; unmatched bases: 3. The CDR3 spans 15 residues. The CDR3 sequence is CATSRDGTGLNEQFF. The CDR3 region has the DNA TGTGCCACCAGCAGAGACGGGACAGGGCTCAATGAGCAGTTCTTC. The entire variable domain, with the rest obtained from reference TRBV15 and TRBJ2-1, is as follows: DAMVIQNPRYQVTQFGKPVTLSCSQTLNHNVMYWYQQKSSQAPKLLFHYYDKDFNNEADTPDNFQSRRPNTSFCFLDIRSPGLGDTAMYLCATSRDGTGLNEQFFGPGTRLTVL.

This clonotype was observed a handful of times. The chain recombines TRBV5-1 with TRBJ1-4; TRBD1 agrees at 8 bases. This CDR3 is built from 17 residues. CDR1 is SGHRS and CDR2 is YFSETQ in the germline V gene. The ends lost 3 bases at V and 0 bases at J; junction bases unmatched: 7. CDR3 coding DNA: TGCGCCAGCAGCTCGGGCAAGGACAGGGCAACTAATGAAAAACTGTTTTTT. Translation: CASSSGKDRATNEKLFF.

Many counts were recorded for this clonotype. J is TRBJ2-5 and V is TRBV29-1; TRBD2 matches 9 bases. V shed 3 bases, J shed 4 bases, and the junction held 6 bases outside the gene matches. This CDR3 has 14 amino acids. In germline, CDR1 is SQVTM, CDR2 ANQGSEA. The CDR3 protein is CSVDSGSWRETQYF. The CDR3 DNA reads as TGCAGCGTTGATAGCGGGAGCTGGAGAGAGACCCAGTACTTC.

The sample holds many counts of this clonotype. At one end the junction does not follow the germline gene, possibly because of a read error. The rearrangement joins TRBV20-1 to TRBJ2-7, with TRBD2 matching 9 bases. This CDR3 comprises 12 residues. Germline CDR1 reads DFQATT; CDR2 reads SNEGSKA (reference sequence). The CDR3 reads CSARPPGLALGF. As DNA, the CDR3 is TGCAGTGCTAGACCGCCGGGACTAGCTCTGGGGTTC.

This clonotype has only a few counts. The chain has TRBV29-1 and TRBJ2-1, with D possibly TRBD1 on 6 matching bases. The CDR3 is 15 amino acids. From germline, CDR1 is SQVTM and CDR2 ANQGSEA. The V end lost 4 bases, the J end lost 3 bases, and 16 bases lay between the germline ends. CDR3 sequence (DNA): TGCAGCGTTGCGGCCGGGACAATAGGCTACAATGAGCAGTTCTTC. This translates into CSVAAGTIGYNEQFF.